One sample yielded the 2 T cell receptor beta chains listed below, sequenced in a study of blood T cells in healthy people across ages. PCR was performed a second time for about 7 to 12 cycles using a sample-barcoded 5' primer and a J-beta primer mix. TCRdb reprocessed the 5' RACE reads with MiXCR, giving one entry per CDR3 protein. This sample has 920,000 or so distinct CDR3 sequences, with 45% found just once. Sequenced sample: blood. Source of these receptors: a woman aged 55-70 years in good health.

The chain has TRBV10-3 and TRBJ1-2; tentative D call: TRBD1 (5 bases). The CDR3 runs 13 residues. Trimming pared 9 bases from V and 2 bases from J, leaving 13 bases between. Looked up from germline, CDR1 is ENHRY and CDR2 is SYGVKD. The CDR3 loop reads CAILSDRNYGYTF. Written as DNA, the CDR3 is TGTGCCATACTCTCTGACAGAAACTATGGCTACACCTTC.

This sequence joins TRBV30 and TRBJ1-5; maybe TRBD1 (6 bases). Trimming cost V 2 bases and J 1 base, with 12 bases left between them. The CDR3 consists of 15 residues. Germline assignment: CDR1 GTSNPN and CDR2 SVGIG (reference sequence). CDR3 in amino acids: CAWSPPGQSNQPQHF. The DNA for the CDR3 is TGTGCCTGGAGTCCACCGGGACAAAGCAATCAGCCCCAGCATTTT.